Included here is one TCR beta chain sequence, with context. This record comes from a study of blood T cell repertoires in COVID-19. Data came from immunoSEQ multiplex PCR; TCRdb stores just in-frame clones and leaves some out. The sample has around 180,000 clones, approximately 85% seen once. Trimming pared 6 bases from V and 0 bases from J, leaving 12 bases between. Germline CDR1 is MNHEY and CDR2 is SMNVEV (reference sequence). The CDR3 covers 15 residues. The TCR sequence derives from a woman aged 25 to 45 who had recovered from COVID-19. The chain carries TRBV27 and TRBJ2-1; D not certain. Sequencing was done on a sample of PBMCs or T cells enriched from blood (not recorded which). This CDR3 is CASRVLENSYNEQFF. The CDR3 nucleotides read TGTGCCAGCAGAGTGCTAGAAAACTCCTACAATGAGCAGTTCTTC.